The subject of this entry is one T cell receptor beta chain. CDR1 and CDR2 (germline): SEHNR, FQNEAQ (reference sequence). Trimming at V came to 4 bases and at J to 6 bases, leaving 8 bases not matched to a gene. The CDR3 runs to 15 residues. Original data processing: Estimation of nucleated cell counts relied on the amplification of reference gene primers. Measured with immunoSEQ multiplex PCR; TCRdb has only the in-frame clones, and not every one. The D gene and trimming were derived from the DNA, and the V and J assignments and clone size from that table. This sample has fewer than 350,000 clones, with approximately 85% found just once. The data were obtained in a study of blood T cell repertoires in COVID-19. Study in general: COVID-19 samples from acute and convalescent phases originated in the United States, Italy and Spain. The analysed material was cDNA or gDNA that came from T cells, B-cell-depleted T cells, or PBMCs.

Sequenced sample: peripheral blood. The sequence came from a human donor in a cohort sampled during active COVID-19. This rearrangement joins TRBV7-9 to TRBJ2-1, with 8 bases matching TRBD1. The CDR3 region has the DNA TGTGCCAGCAGCTCGTTCGAACAGGGGGTCAATGAGCAGTTCTTC. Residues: CASSSFEQGVNEQFF.